The 14 T cell receptor beta chains listed next were all sequenced from one sample in a study of long-term antiretroviral therapy in people with HIV. The authors ran the immunoSEQ assay, v3.0, at survey level. Libraries were prepared by immunoSEQ multiplex PCR; TCRdb keeps only in-frame clonotypes and omits some of them. The repertoire holds tens of thousands of clones, with roughly four fifths as singletons. Sequencing used unsorted PBMCs, obtained 0.3 years after starting antiretroviral therapy. The receptors originated from a man aged 18 to 35 with HIV.

This chain connects TRBV7-9 to TRBJ1-3, with 7 bases matching TRBD1. J was trimmed by 3 bases and V by 0 bases; bases with no gene match: 8. The CDR3 runs to 17 residues. Germline V gene lookup returns CDR1 SEHNR and CDR2 FQNEAQ (reference sequence). CDR3 protein: CASSLATSGTVGNTIYF. The CDR3 bases are TGTGCCAGCAGCTTAGCGACGTCAGGGACAGTTGGAAACACCATATATTTT.

This clone has only a few counts. J is TRBJ1-2 and V is TRBV6-5; D ambiguous. Trimming took 6 bases from V and 2 from J, leaving 4 bases between them. The CDR3 runs to 11 residues. CDR1 is MNHEY and CDR2 is SVGAGI in the germline V gene. CDR3 loop: CASSRNYGYTF. Here the CDR3 DNA reads TGTGCCAGCAGCCGCAACTATGGCTACACCTTC.

This clone has just a few counts. The chain couples TRBV4-2 to TRBJ2-7; D unresolved. Germline V gene data show CDR1 as LGHNA and CDR2 as YNFKEQ. This CDR3 region has 14 residues. V dropped 0 bases and J dropped 2 bases, with 8 bases sitting between them. The CDR3 protein is CASSQDGVPYEQYF. CDR3 sequence (DNA): TGTGCCAGCAGCCAAGATGGGGTACCCTACGAGCAGTACTTC.

The J gene is TRBJ2-3, the V gene TRBV4-1, with TRBD1 as a possible D gene (5 bases). The germline CDR1 and CDR2 sequences are MGHRA and YSYEKL. This CDR3 has 17 amino acids. The V and J ends lost 0 bases and 2 bases respectively, with 15 bases between them. The DNA of the CDR3 is TGCGCCAGCAGCCAAGATCTGAATAGGGGCTCCACAGATACGCAGTATTTT. This translates into CASSQDLNRGSTDTQYF.

This chain uses TRBV27 with TRBJ1-2; TRBD1 agrees at 9 bases. The trim removed 3 bases at V and 2 bases at J, leaving 4 bases unmatched. Germline V gene lookup returns CDR1 MNHEY and CDR2 SMNVEV (reference sequence). This CDR3 is built from 15 residues. The CDR3 protein is CASSFYGQGNYGYTF. In DNA, the CDR3 is TGTGCCAGCAGTTTCTACGGACAGGGGAACTATGGCTACACCTTC.

The genes are TRBV5-4 and TRBJ1-4; D not resolved. There are 14 residues in the CDR3. Trimming removed 0 bases at V and 8 bases at J, with 11 bases between. Germline values: CDR1 SGHNT, CDR2 YYREEE (reference sequence). The CDR3 region is CASSLVGSGEKLFF. CDR3 nucleotide sequence: TGTGCCAGCAGCTTGGTTGGCTCAGGAGAAAAACTGTTTTTT.

The gene calls are TRBV5-6 and TRBJ1-2; D ambiguous. Germline V lookup: CDR1 SGHDT, CDR2 YYEEEE. The CDR3 covers 11 residues. Deletions cut 1 base from V and 12 bases from J, with 10 bases between. The CDR3 region is CASSLFGENTF. CDR3 nucleotides: TGTGCCAGCAGCTTGTTCGGGGAGAACACCTTC.

V usage is TRBV9 and J usage is TRBJ2-1; D not certain. CDR1 and CDR2 (germline): SGDLS, YYNGEE. The CDR3 totals 16 residues. V dropped 0 bases and J dropped 0 bases, with 10 bases sitting between them. CDR3 region: CASSVDPGSSYNEQFF. In nucleotides, the CDR3 is TGTGCCAGCAGCGTAGATCCTGGCAGCTCCTACAATGAGCAGTTCTTC. The full variable domain, with the rest looked up from reference TRBV9 and TRBJ2-1, is DSGVTQTPKHLITATGQRVTLRCSPRSGDLSVYWYQQSLDQGLQFLIQYYNGEERAKGNILERFSAQQFPDLHSELNLSSLELGDSALYFCASSVDPGSSYNEQFFGPGTRLTVL.

This clone was seen just once. This chain connects TRBV12-2 to TRBJ2-5; TRBD2, the D gene given by the table, was not confirmed from the DNA. TRBV12-2 is an annotated pseudogene. The CDR3 runs 14 residues. The CDR3 DNA reads as TGTGCAAGTCACCAAGTAGGGAGACAAGAGACCCAGTACTTC. Translation: CASHQVGRQETQYF.

This clone was detected only a few times. V usage is TRBV27 and J usage is TRBJ2-3, with 7 bases lining up with TRBD2. CDR3 size: 14 residues. Trimming removed 5 bases from V and 4 bases from J; junction bases left unmatched: 6. Germline values: CDR1 MNHEY, CDR2 SMNVEV (reference sequence). In DNA, the CDR3 is TGTGCCAGCAGTCTAGGACTAGTATCAGATACGCAGTATTTT. This gives the protein CASSLGLVSDTQYF.

J is TRBJ2-5 and V is TRBV29-1; D gene uncertain. The V and J ends lost 8 bases and 2 bases respectively, with 15 bases between them. This CDR3 has 13 residues. Germline CDR1 is SQVTM and CDR2 is ANQGSEA. CDR3 amino acids: CSSLWGPQETQYF. Here the CDR3 DNA reads TGCAGCTCCCTTTGGGGTCCTCAAGAGACCCAGTACTTC.

Sample share makes this clone medium-sized. This chain joins TRBV27 and TRBJ1-2, with D perhaps TRBD1 (5 bases). V gave up 0 bases and J gave up 7 bases, with 9 bases separating them. CDR1 and CDR2 (germline): MNHEY, SMNVEV (reference sequence). This CDR3 has 13 amino acids. CDR3 nucleotide sequence: TGTGCCAGCAGTTTATCGTCGACAGTTGGCTACACCTTC. Residues: CASSLSSTVGYTF.

V gene TRBV5-1 combines with J gene TRBJ2-2; 10 nucleotides agree with TRBD2. This CDR3 has 18 amino acids. Germline CDR1 SGHRS, CDR2 YFSETQ. V dropped 1 base and J dropped 0; count of bases not matched to a gene: 6. The CDR3 DNA follows: TGCGCCAGCAGCTTGCCGATTACTAGCGGGGCGAACACCGGGGAGCTGTTTTTT. This gives the protein CASSLPITSGANTGELFF.

V is TRBV21-1 and J is TRBJ2-5; the D call of TRBD2 is as the table states it, not checked on the DNA. TRBV21-1 is given as a pseudogene. The CDR3 contains 15 residues. CDR3 sequence: CASSLGLAPGETQYF. The CDR3 coding sequence is TGTGCCAGCAGCTTGGGCCTAGCCCCGGGAGAGACCCAGTACTTC.